One and the same sample provided the 12 T cell receptor delta chains below, sequenced in a study of γδ T cells in repeated Plasmodium falciparum infection. TCRdb re-analyzed the multiplex PCR reads via CATT. Of some 51,000 delta-chain clones in the sample, 1.9% were seen once. Bulk repertoires came from Vgamma9/Vdelta2+ or Vdelta2-negative gammadelta T cells flow-sorted from PBMC. Source material: gamma-delta T cells from blood. The receptors derive from a pool of human donors (malaria-infected and uninfected, not separated).

In this sample, this clone turned up a few times. The amino acid sequence in TCRdb belongs to a much larger clone and departs from this DNA's translation at residue 5, likely a sequencing read error; the sequence shown is translated from the DNA. This rearrangement joins TRDV1 to TRDJ1, with 8 bases that match TRDD3. TCRdb offers no J gene call, so here the DNA was matched to germline to obtain one. With 5 bases clipped from V and 8 bases from J, the junction kept 28 bases outside the gene matches. There are 20 residues in the CDR3. Germline V CDR1 and CDR2: TSWWSYY, QGS. This chain's CDR3 is CALGCGLPSYRGAGGQKLIF. The CDR3 DNA is TGTGCTCTTGGGTGCGGCCTTCCCTCCTATCGGGGTGCTGGGGGACAAAAACTCATCTTT.

To note about this clone: Since a far larger clone is one base different, this is likely a read error. This sample includes further DNA sequences coding for the same CDR3. The J gene is TRDJ1, the V gene TRDV3, with 8 nucleotides matching TRDD3. Because TCRdb records no J gene, it was assigned here through a match of the DNA to germline. V dropped 2 bases and J dropped 0; count of bases not matched to a gene: 23. This CDR3 spans 20 amino acids. The germline V gene encodes CDR1 TVYSNPD and CDR2 GDNSRS (reference sequence). The CDR3 here is CAFGSTYWGCPLMYTDKLIF. The DNA of the CDR3 is TGTGCCTTTGGGTCTACGTACTGGGGGTGCCCCCTCATGTACACCGATAAACTCATCTTT. Filled out from reference TRDV3 and TRDJ1, the complete variable domain reads CDKVTQSSPDQTVASGSEVVLLCTYDTVYSNPDLFWYRIRPDYSFQFVFYGDNSRSEGADFTQGRFSVKHILTQKAFHLVISPVRTEDSATYYCAFGSTYWGCPLMYTDKLIFGKGTRVTVEP.

On this clone: The protein TCRdb gives is from a much larger clone and does not agree with this DNA's translation at residue 18, likely a read error; the protein shown here comes from the DNA. The V gene is given as TRDV2, and no J gene call is available; TRDD3, as called in the table, went unchecked against the DNA. In germline, CDR1 is GEAIGNYY, CDR2 EKD. This CDR3 has 20 residues. Here the CDR3 reads CACDFRAGRYSPWDTRQTFF. The DNA for the CDR3 is TGTGCCTGTGACTTCCGTGCTGGGAGATACTCCCCCTGGGACACCCGACAGACGTTTTTC.

Note on this clone: The protein given by TCRdb reflects a much larger clone and differs at residue 4 from this DNA's translation, likely from a read error; the protein shown is the DNA's translation. The CDR3 reads CAVPSWGYQGTDKLIF. The CDR3 nucleotides read TGTGCCGTACCATCCTGGGGGTACCAGGGAACCGATAAACTCATCTTT. The chain couples TRDV3 to TRDJ1; 7 bases line up with TRDD3. Matching the DNA to germline supplied the J gene, which TCRdb does not give. Germline V gives CDR1 TVYSNPD, CDR2 GDNSRS (reference sequence). The CDR3 extends over 16 amino acids. The V segment lost 5 bases and the J segment 2 bases; nucleotides outside the gene matches: 17.

V usage is TRDV3 and J usage is TRDJ1, with 9 bases fitting TRDD3. Assignment of the J gene here rests on matching the DNA to germline, because TCRdb gives none. The CDR3 runs 18 residues. After removal of 4 bases from V and 0 bases from J, the junction contained 18 bases not matched to a gene. Looked up from germline, CDR1 is TVYSNPD and CDR2 is GDNSRS (reference sequence). The CDR3 reads CASRPGGLGDLYTDKLIF. CDR3 DNA sequence: TGTGCCTCTAGACCTGGAGGTCTGGGGGATCTCTACACCGATAAACTCATCTTT. Full variable domain (outside the CDR3, taken from reference TRDV3 and TRDJ1): CDKVTQSSPDQTVASGSEVVLLCTYDTVYSNPDLFWYRIRPDYSFQFVFYGDNSRSEGADFTQGRFSVKHILTQKAFHLVISPVRTEDSATYYCASRPGGLGDLYTDKLIFGKGTRVTVEP.

This clone was observed many times. This DNA's translation and the protein TCRdb lists, from a much larger clone, do not match at residue 13, likely due to a read error; the protein shown is translated from the DNA. The V and J genes are TRDV3 and TRDJ1; D is uncertain. This CDR3 spans 18 amino acids. Per germline, CDR1 TVYSNPD and CDR2 GDNSRS (reference sequence). Trimming removed 4 bases from V and 5 bases from J, with 32 bases in between. CDR3 sequence (DNA): TGTGCCTCCCGGAAAAATCGCCTCAGCCTTAGTCGTGTGGATAAACTCATCTTT. Translating it yields CASRKNRLSLSRVDKLIF.

This clone was observed many times. The genes are TRDV1 and TRDJ1; 8 bases agree with TRDD3. Trimming removed 1 base from V and 0 bases from J; junction bases left unmatched: 25. Germline CDR1 is TSWWSYY and CDR2 is QGS. The CDR3 spans 23 residues. The CDR3 coding sequence is TGTGCTCTTGGGGAACCCCTCCACTTCGTACTGGGGGCCCCTTATGTACACACCGATAAACTCATCTTT. Protein sequence: CALGEPLHFVLGAPYVHTDKLIF.

On this clone itself: This likely came from a read error, as a far larger clone is one base away. The same CDR3 can be traced to other DNA sequences in this sample. The genes are TRDV3 and TRDJ1; 13 bases fit TRDD3. Because TCRdb records no J gene, it was assigned here through a match of the DNA to germline. Germline lookup yields CDR1 TVYSNPD and CDR2 GDNSRS (reference sequence). The CDR3 consists of 25 residues. J gave up 2 bases and V 0 bases, and 33 bases lay outside the gene matches. CDR3 amino acids: CAFRIVTTSFSYWGIRVKNTDKLIF. For the CDR3, the DNA is TGTGCCTTTAGAATTGTTACTACTTCCTTTTCGTACTGGGGGATACGCGTTAAGAATACCGATAAACTCATCTTT.

This clone showed up many times. The protein TCRdb lists belongs to a much larger clone and differs from this DNA's translation at residue 6, which points to a read error; the protein shown is made from the DNA. CDR3: CALGETRQGYTDKLIF. CDR3 DNA sequence: TGTGCTCTTGGGGAAACCCGTCAGGGGTACACCGATAAACTCATCTTT. This chain links TRDV1 with TRDJ1, with D unresolved. Because TCRdb records no J gene, it was assigned here through a match of the DNA to germline. The CDR3 extends over 16 amino acids. V shed 2 bases and J shed 0 bases, with 13 bases lying between them. Germline V CDR1 and CDR2: TSWWSYY, QGS.

On this clone itself: The protein that TCRdb holds for this DNA derives from a much larger clone and differs from the translated DNA at residue 4, which likely indicates a read error; the protein shown here is translated from the DNA. This rearrangement joins TRDV1 to TRDJ1; perhaps TRDD3 as D (6 bases). CDR1 is TSWWSYY, CDR2 QGS, per germline. This CDR3 comprises 17 residues. CDR3 sequence reads: CALEILRWGWKTYKLIF. CDR3 sequence (DNA): TGTGCTCTTGAGATACTACGCTGGGGATGGAAAACCTATAAACTCATCTTC.

This clone turned up a few times. The mismatch at residue 17 between this DNA's translation and the TCRdb protein of a much larger clone likely reflects a read error; the protein shown is translated from the DNA. The chain couples TRDV1 to TRDJ1; 8 bases match TRDD3. No J gene was available from TCRdb, and it was assigned here by a germline match of the DNA. CDR3 size: 22 residues. J lost 8 bases, V lost 3 bases, and 32 bases had no gene match. The germline V gene has CDR1 TSWWSYY and CDR2 QGS. This chain's CDR3 is CALGDPSRSTTLPVLGGTKLIF. The DNA for the CDR3 is TGTGCTCTTGGGGACCCCTCGCGGTCCACTACTCTTCCTGTACTGGGGGGTACGAAACTCATCTTT.

This clone occurred many times. The same CDR3 can be traced to other DNA sequences in this sample. The chain carries TRDV1 and TRDJ1; 11 positions match TRDD3. J lost 7 bases, V lost 4 bases, and 29 bases had no gene match. This CDR3 has 22 residues. In germline, CDR1 is TSWWSYY, CDR2 QGS. The DNA of the CDR3 is TGTGCTCTTGGGGCGACCTTCCTACTCGCGGAATTGGGGGATACGATGGCCGGTAAACTCATCTTT. This encodes CALGATFLLAELGDTMAGKLIF.